The 7 T cell receptor beta chains below all came from one sample that was sequenced in a study of shared clonotypes between healthy human individuals. Sequencing was performed with immunoSEQ multiplex PCR; in TCRdb, only in-frame clones are kept and a portion is missing. The table has 2 million to 2.5 million clones, over 85% seen once. The sequencing input was naive CD4+ T cells sorted from blood. The subset was: CD45RA+ positively selected. The source is a young man in good health.

This rearrangement joins TRBV27 to TRBJ2-5; 12 bases align to TRBD2. The CDR3 is 17 amino acids. Germline V gives CDR1 MNHEY, CDR2 SMNVEV (reference sequence). With V trimmed by 4 bases and J by 4 bases, 10 bases remained unmatched. Written as DNA, the CDR3 is TGTGCCAGCAGTTCGACCGGGACTAGCGGGCGAACAGAGACCCAGTACTTC. As protein: CASSSTGTSGRTETQYF.

Notes on this clone: This may come from a read error, since a much larger clone is one base off. Different DNA sequences within this sample yield the same CDR3. The V gene is TRBV6-1, the J gene TRBJ2-7; D is undetermined. V shed 2 bases and J shed 3 bases, with 2 bases lying between them. The CDR3 is 11 amino acids. CDR1 is MNHNS and CDR2 is SASEGT in the germline V gene. The CDR3 DNA follows: TGTGCCAGCAGTGAAAACTACGAGCAGTACTTC. It yields the protein CASSENYEQYF.

The rearrangement links TRBV28 to TRBJ1-4, with D possibly TRBD1 on 5 matching bases. V dropped 6 bases and J dropped 8 bases, with 13 bases sitting between them. CDR1 is MDHEN, CDR2 SYDVKM, per germline. The CDR3 is 13 residues long. The CDR3 DNA follows: TGTGCCAGCAGCCGGGACCAACACGAAAAACTGTTTTTT. Its protein is CASSRDQHEKLFF.

This rearrangement joins TRBV10-3 to TRBJ2-3, with a weak D call TRBD2 (7 bases). The CDR3 is 15 residues long. Germline V CDR1 and CDR2: ENHRY, SYGVKD. V dropped 6 bases and J dropped 0 bases, with 13 bases sitting between them. This CDR3 reads CAIRGGGRSTDTQYF. CDR3 sequence (DNA): TGTGCCATCAGGGGAGGGGGGAGAAGCACAGATACGCAGTATTTT.

For this clone: The sample carries other DNA sequences with the same CDR3. The chain is built from TRBV9 and TRBJ1-2; D remains unclear. Trimming took 2 bases from V and 2 from J, leaving 7 bases between them. Germline V gene sequence: CDR1 SGDLS, CDR2 YYNGEE. The CDR3 has 13 residues. DNA for the CDR3: TGTGCCAGCAGCGTTGGCAGAAACTATGGCTACACCTTC. Translation gives CASSVGRNYGYTF.

Comment on this clone: The sample holds other DNA sequences that translate to the same CDR3. The chain links TRBV5-1 to TRBJ2-1, with D uncertain. The V and J ends lost 0 bases and 3 bases respectively, with 7 bases between them. This CDR3 region has 14 residues. Germline V lookup: CDR1 SGHRS, CDR2 YFSETQ. The CDR3 is CASSLGLGYNEQFF. The CDR3 coding sequence is TGCGCCAGCAGCTTGGGACTGGGCTACAATGAGCAGTTCTTC.

This clone was detected only once. V is TRBV12-5 and J is TRBJ2-3; TRBD2 might be the D (6 bases). Trimming took 7 bases from V and 3 from J, leaving 17 bases between them. The V gene's germline CDR1 is LGHNT and CDR2 FRNRAP. The CDR3 has 15 amino acids. Here the CDR3 reads CASALGGGKTDTQYF. The CDR3 nucleotides are TGTGCTAGTGCCCTCGGTGGCGGGAAGACAGATACGCAGTATTTT.